The 25 T cell receptor beta chains listed next were all sequenced from one sample in a study of graft-versus-host responses after intestinal transplantation. TCRdb's copy holds only in-frame clones and misses some; the assay was immunoSEQ multiplex PCR. Found here are about 21,000 clones, 85% to 90% of them singletons; the top ten hold about 5.1%. The sample was PBMCs, taken about 69 days after intestinal transplantation. Receptor source: a human patient who received an intestinal transplant, so some T cells may come from the graft donor.

The chain has TRBV5-6 and TRBJ2-1, with 11 nucleotides matching TRBD2. The CDR3 runs to 17 residues. The V segment lost 2 bases and the J segment 0 bases; nucleotides outside the gene matches: 4. The V gene's germline CDR1 is SGHDT and CDR2 YYEEEE. CDR3 nucleotides: TGTGCCAGCAGCTTTCCTAGCGGGGGGCGCTCCTACAATGAGCAGTTCTTC. Its protein product is CASSFPSGGRSYNEQFF. Full variable domain (missing parts from reference TRBV5-6 and TRBJ2-1): DAGVTQSPTHLIKTRGQQVTLRCSPKSGHDTVSWYQQALGQGPQFIFQYYEEEERQRGNFPDRFSGHQFPNYSSELNVNALLLGDSALYLCASSFPSGGRSYNEQFFGPGTRLTVL.

This clone came up once. The V call is TRBV21-1, the J call TRBJ1-5; TRBD1 is the table's D call, not checked against the DNA. TRBV21-1 is a known pseudogene. This CDR3 is built from 15 residues. CDR3 bases: TGTGCCAGCAGCAAAAGGGGGTATAGCAATCAGCCCCAGCATTTT. This sequence encodes CASSKRGYSNQPQHF.

The rearrangement links TRBV4-3 to TRBJ2-1; 13 bases match TRBD2. Trimming removed 2 bases from V and 2 bases from J; junction bases left unmatched: 0. The germline CDR1 and CDR2 sequences are LGHNA and YSLEER. This CDR3 is built from 16 residues. The CDR3 loop is CASSQTSGGAYNEQFF. CDR3 nucleotide sequence: TGCGCCAGCAGCCAAACTAGCGGGGGGGCCTACAATGAGCAGTTCTTC.

The chain combines TRBV10-1 with TRBJ2-6, with D possibly TRBD1 on 5 matching bases. Germline V lookup: CDR1 WNHNN, CDR2 SYGVQD (reference sequence). V lost 3 bases and J 0 bases, leaving 9 bases between the germline ends. CDR3 length: 16 residues. The CDR3 loop reads CASSEIRDSGANVLTF. CDR3 in DNA: TGCGCCAGCAGTGAAATCAGGGACTCTGGGGCCAACGTCCTGACTTTC.

Here the CDR3 DNA reads TGTGCCAGTACTACCGGCGGGACCTACAATGAGCAGTTCTTC. This codes for CASTTGGTYNEQFF. The gene calls are TRBV19 and TRBJ2-1; the D gene is possibly TRBD2 (6 bases). V lost 7 bases to trimming and J lost 2 bases, with 12 bases between them. Per the germline V gene, CDR1 is LNHDA and CDR2 is SQIVND (reference sequence). There are 14 residues in the CDR3.

This chain links TRBV5-1 with TRBJ2-5; 12 nucleotides agree with TRBD1. J was trimmed by 7 bases and V by 3 bases; bases with no gene match: 22. This CDR3 is built from 20 residues. The V gene's germline CDR1 is SGHRS and CDR2 YFSETQ. The CDR3 bases are TGCGCCAGCAGCTCGACCCCGGGACAGGGGGCCCCGGGGACCCTCGGGACCCAGTACTTC. It translates to CASSSTPGQGAPGTLGTQYF.

The chain employs TRBV15 and TRBJ2-2; tentative D call: TRBD1 (6 bases). V gave up 0 bases and J gave up 0 bases, with 14 bases separating them. The CDR3 covers 18 residues. Germline-derived CDR1 and CDR2 are LNHNV and YYDKDF (reference sequence). CDR3: CATSRDSYGTPNTGELFF. As DNA, the CDR3 is TGTGCCACCAGCAGAGATAGCTACGGGACACCGAACACCGGGGAGCTGTTTTTT.

This chain links TRBV18 with TRBJ2-3, with unresolved D. Germline V lookup: CDR1 KGHSH, CDR2 LQKENI. There are 12 residues in the CDR3. V lost 1 base, J lost 5 bases, and 4 bases lay in between. The CDR3 DNA follows: TGTGCCAGCTCACCACAAGAAGATACGCAGTATTTT. It codes for CASSPQEDTQYF.

The CDR3, as DNA: TGTGCCAGCAGCCCATCCAGGCTAGCAGACGAGCAGTACTTC. Translation gives CASSPSRLADEQYF. This chain joins TRBV14 and TRBJ2-7; D possibly corresponds to TRBD2 (5 bases). Germline-derived CDR1 and CDR2 are SGHDN and FVKESK. CDR3 length: 14 residues. Trimming took off 4 bases at V and 5 bases at J, with 15 bases between the two ends.

This chain links TRBV10-3 with TRBJ2-3, with a weak D call TRBD1 (6 bases). Germline V CDR1 and CDR2: ENHRY, SYGVKD. The CDR3 extends over 17 amino acids. Trimming stripped 0 bases from V and 0 bases from J, with 13 bases between. The CDR3 DNA reads TGTGCCATCAGTGAGTCAGGGACACCTCTAAGCACAGATACGCAGTATTTT. This codes for CAISESGTPLSTDTQYF.

This clone was seen once. This rearrangement joins TRBV4-3 to TRBJ2-1; D gene unclear. V lost 1 base and J 6 bases, leaving 13 bases between the germline ends. This CDR3 is 15 amino acids long. The germline V gene encodes CDR1 LGHNA and CDR2 YSLEER. The DNA of the CDR3 is TGCGCCAGCAGCCAAGTTTTCCTTGCCGGCAATGAGCAGTTCTTC. Translation gives CASSQVFLAGNEQFF.

This rearrangement joins TRBV13 to TRBJ2-1, with TRBD1 identical over 8 bases. CDR3 length: 17 residues. The trim removed 5 bases at V and 7 bases at J, leaving 16 bases unmatched. CDR1 and CDR2 from the germline V gene are PRHDT and FYEKMQ (reference sequence). CDR3 nucleotides: TGTGCCAGCAGCCTATTACAGGACAGGGCTCTACAGAATGAGCAGTTCTTC. Protein product: CASSLLQDRALQNEQFF.

This clone appeared a single time. V and J are TRBV4-3 and TRBJ2-2, with a possible D match to TRBD2 (6 bases). Germline V gene sequence: CDR1 LGHNA, CDR2 YSLEER. Trimming pared 3 bases from V and 0 bases from J, leaving 14 bases between. CDR3 length: 17 residues. CDR3 bases: TGCGCCAGCAGCCATTCCGCTAGCGTAGCGAACACCGGGGAGCTGTTTTTT. This codes for CASSHSASVANTGELFF.

The V gene is TRBV7-9, the J gene TRBJ2-3, with 8 bases that match TRBD1. The junction had 3 bases not matched to a gene; V was cut back by 4 bases and J by 0 bases. The germline V gene has CDR1 SEHNR and CDR2 FQNEAQ (reference sequence). The CDR3 consists of 15 residues. CDR3 coding DNA: TGTGCCAGCAGCTCAGACAGGGGAAGCACAGATACGCAGTATTTT. It yields the protein CASSSDRGSTDTQYF. Based on the CDR3 plus reference TRBV7-9 and TRBJ2-3, the full variable domain is DTGVSQNPRHKITKRGQNVTFRCDPISEHNRLYWYRQTLGQGPEFLTYFQNEAQLEKSRLLSDRFSAERPKGSFSTLEIQRTEQGDSAMYLCASSSDRGSTDTQYFGPGTRLTVL.

This clone was recorded once. The gene calls are TRBV11-2 and TRBJ2-7, with TRBD2 as a possible D gene (7 bases). The CDR3 spans 18 residues. Germline loops: CDR1 SGHAT, CDR2 FQNNGV. The V gene lost 1 base and the J gene lost 0 bases, with 19 bases spanning the gap. The CDR3 loop is CASSLVRTWGGLSYEQYF. DNA of the CDR3: TGTGCCAGCAGCTTAGTACGGACCTGGGGGGGCCTCTCCTACGAGCAGTACTTC.

The rearrangement joins TRBV7-2 to TRBJ2-5; 10 nucleotides match TRBD2. Germline lookup yields CDR1 SGHTA and CDR2 FQGNSA. This CDR3 is 18 amino acids long. The V segment lost 1 base and the J segment 2 bases; nucleotides outside the gene matches: 10. CDR3 protein: CASSLGEIAGGLQETQYF. Here the CDR3 DNA reads TGTGCCAGCAGCTTAGGGGAAATAGCGGGGGGACTACAAGAGACCCAGTACTTC.

This chain joins TRBV19 and TRBJ1-1; 10 bases agree with TRBD1. The germline CDR1 and CDR2 sequences are LNHDA and SQIVND (reference sequence). The CDR3 loop spans 13 amino acids. V shed 7 bases, J shed 6 bases, and the junction held 5 bases outside the gene matches. The CDR3 region is CASNGQGVAEAFF. The CDR3 nucleotides read TGTGCCAGTAATGGACAGGGGGTAGCTGAAGCTTTCTTT.

Concerning this clone itself: One junction end does not reproduce the germline sequence, and a read error may be involved. The chain is built from TRBV10-1 and TRBJ2-3; 8 bases are shared with TRBD1. The CDR3 totals 12 residues. Germline CDR1 is WNHNN and CDR2 is SYGVQD (reference sequence). This chain's CDR3 is CASSETTGGVNF. Written as DNA, the CDR3 is TGCGCCAGCAGTGAGACAACAGGGGGAGTAAATTTT.

The chain has TRBV12-5 and TRBJ2-3, with TRBD1 as a possible D gene (5 bases). CDR1 is LGHNT, CDR2 FRNRAP, per germline. The CDR3 is made up of 17 amino acids. Between the trimmed V and J ends, which lost 1 base and 3 bases, there was a span of 17 bases. The CDR3 region has the DNA TGTGCTAGTGGTTTGGAGGGGTTTCAAAAAAGGACAGATACGCAGTATTTT. This gives the protein CASGLEGFQKRTDTQYF.

The chain has TRBV25-1 and TRBJ2-2, with 11 bases fitting TRBD1. The CDR3 runs 16 residues. Germline V CDR1 and CDR2: MGHDK, SYGVNS. V shed 1 base, J shed 3 bases, and the junction held 1 base outside the gene matches. The CDR3 region has the DNA TGTGCCAGCAGTGAATGGACAGGGGGCGACACCGGGGAGCTGTTTTTT. The encoded protein is CASSEWTGGDTGELFF.

Notes on this clone: A read error is likely, as this CDR3 ends without the conserved phenylalanine or tryptophan. The V gene is TRBV5-5, the J gene TRBJ2-7, with 7 bases that match TRBD1. From germline, CDR1 is SGHKS and CDR2 YYEKEE (reference sequence). There are 15 residues in the CDR3. V gave up 0 bases and J gave up 2 bases; unmatched junction bases: 5. CDR3 protein: CASSLGPTGAYEQYI. CDR3 DNA: TGTGCCAGCAGCTTGGGCCCTACAGGGGCCTACGAGCAGTACATC.

The gene calls are TRBV7-9 and TRBJ2-1; 9 bases are shared with TRBD1. CDR1 is SEHNR and CDR2 is FQNEAQ in the germline V gene (reference sequence). Trimming removed 4 bases from V and 7 bases from J; junction bases left unmatched: 2. This CDR3 contains 13 residues. The CDR3 is CASSSGTGNEQFF. CDR3 sequence (DNA): TGTGCCAGCAGCTCCGGGACAGGGAATGAGCAGTTCTTC.

As DNA, the CDR3 is TGTGCCAGCAGTTACTCTGGACAGTGGAGCTCCTACGAGCAGTACTTC. Residues: CASSYSGQWSSYEQYF. The V call is TRBV6-6, the J call TRBJ2-7, with a weak D call TRBD1 (6 bases). The germline V gene encodes CDR1 MNHNY and CDR2 SVGAGI (reference sequence). V shed 0 bases and J shed 0 bases, with 12 bases lying between them. The CDR3 spans 16 residues.

This chain's CDR3 is CASSPPGLNTEAFF. CDR3 in DNA: TGTGCCAGCTCACCACCAGGTTTGAACACTGAAGCTTTCTTT. The gene calls are TRBV18 and TRBJ1-1; D is uncertain. V lost 0 bases to trimming and J lost 0 bases, with 5 bases between them. Germline V gene sequence: CDR1 KGHSH, CDR2 LQKENI. The CDR3 is 14 residues long.

The CDR3 spells CASSTGTSYGYTF. The CDR3 bases are TGTGCCAGCAGCACCGGGACAAGCTATGGCTACACCTTC. The chain joins TRBV7-2 to TRBJ1-2; perhaps TRBD1 as D (6 bases). V lost 5 bases and J lost 4, with 11 bases in between. There are 13 residues in the CDR3. CDR1 and CDR2 from the germline V gene are SGHTA and FQGNSA.